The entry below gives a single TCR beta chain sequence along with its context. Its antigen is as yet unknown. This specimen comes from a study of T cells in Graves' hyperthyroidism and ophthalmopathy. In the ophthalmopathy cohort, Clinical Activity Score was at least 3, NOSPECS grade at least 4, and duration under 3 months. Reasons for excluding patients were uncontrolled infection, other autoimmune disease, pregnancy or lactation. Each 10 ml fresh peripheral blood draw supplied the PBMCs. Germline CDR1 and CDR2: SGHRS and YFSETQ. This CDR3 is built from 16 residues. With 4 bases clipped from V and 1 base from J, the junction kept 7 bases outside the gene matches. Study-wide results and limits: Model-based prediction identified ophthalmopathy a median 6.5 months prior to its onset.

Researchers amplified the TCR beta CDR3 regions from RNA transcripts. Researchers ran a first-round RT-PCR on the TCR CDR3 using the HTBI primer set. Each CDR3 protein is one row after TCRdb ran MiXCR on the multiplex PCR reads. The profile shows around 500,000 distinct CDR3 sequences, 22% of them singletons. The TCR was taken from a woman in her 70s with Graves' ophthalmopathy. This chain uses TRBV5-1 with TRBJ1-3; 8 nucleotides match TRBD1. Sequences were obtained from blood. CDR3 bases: TGCGCCAGCAGCCTGACAGGGGAGAGATCTGGAAACACCATATATTTT. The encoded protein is CASSLTGERSGNTIYF.